The clone carrying this TCR beta chain occurred many times. The library was built from roughly 400 ng RNA with molecular barcoded adaptors for alpha/delta and beta/gamma chains. TCRdb re-analysed the reads in MiXCR, keeping a single row per CDR3 protein. This sample has some 62,000 distinct CDR3 sequences, with approximately 15% found just once. This sample is drawn from a study of read filtering for tumor transcriptome and immune sequencing. In the study overall: Transcriptome libraries were built from DNase-treated RNA. RNA-seq yielded only roughly 75 to 1,300 TCR reads, IR-seq about 4 to 10.27 million.

CDR3 length: 13 residues. Trimming cost V 8 bases and J 5 bases; bases outside gene matches: 6. Germline V lookup: CDR1 SNHLY, CDR2 FYNNEI. Source material: a population of CD138-negative cells sorted from bone marrow. The TCR comes from a donor aged 40 or over with multiple myeloma. The gene calls are TRBV2 and TRBJ2-5, with 9 bases lining up with TRBD1. The CDR3 reads CASRSGTGETQYF. Here the CDR3 DNA reads TGTGCCAGCCGCTCCGGGACAGGGGAGACCCAGTACTTC.